Listed here are 27 T cell receptor beta chains from one sample, sequenced in a study of naive and memory T cell subsets. An oligonucleotide containing a UMI was ligated to the 3' end of TCR cDNA. Amplification of ligated cDNA took four PCR rounds with SP2 and nested alpha and beta constant primers. One entry per CDR3 protein, called by TCRdb with MiXCR from the 5' RACE reads. This table has tens of thousands of distinct CDR3 sequences, 6.5% to 9% appearing once. Receptors originate from a female donor in good health.

This clonotype was recorded at least ten times. The chain is built from TRBV5-1 and TRBJ1-2; TRBD1 is a possible D gene (6 bases). CDR3 length: 18 amino acids. Per the germline V gene, CDR1 is SGHRS and CDR2 is YFSETQ. The ends were cut back, 1 base at V and 4 bases at J, with 23 bases in the middle. CDR3 region: CASSLPSSLGAQAYGYTF. DNA of the CDR3: TGCGCCAGCAGCTTGCCCTCAAGTTTGGGGGCTCAGGCCTATGGCTACACCTTC.

This clonotype was detected only a few times. The chain is built from TRBV7-8 and TRBJ2-2; D ambiguous. This CDR3 has 14 amino acids. V dropped 4 bases and J dropped 3 bases, with 9 bases sitting between them. Germline loops: CDR1 SGHVS, CDR2 FQNEAQ. CDR3 nucleotides: TGTGCCAGCAGCTCCCGGGCGGACACCGGGGAGCTGTTTTTT. Translating gives CASSSRADTGELFF.

The V and J genes are TRBV20-1 and TRBJ2-1; 10 bases match TRBD2. CDR1 is DFQATT, CDR2 SNEGSKA, per germline (reference sequence). Unmatched junction bases numbered 15, after V lost 4 bases and J lost 0 bases. This CDR3 region has 19 residues. CDR3 nucleotides: TGCAGTGCTATGCGCCGGTTAGCGGGGGGTCCGAGCTCCTACAATGAGCAGTTCTTC. Translation: CSAMRRLAGGPSSYNEQFF.

The CDR3 coding sequence is TGTGCTAGTGGTTTGGTATCGGGAGTGGTCTACGAGCAGTACTTC. This encodes CASGLVSGVVYEQYF. The chain has TRBV12-5 and TRBJ2-7, with D perhaps TRBD2 (6 bases). The germline V and J ends were trimmed by 0 bases and 3 bases, with 12 bases remaining between them. There are 15 residues in the CDR3. Germline lookup yields CDR1 LGHNT and CDR2 FRNRAP.

The chain carries TRBV20-1 and TRBJ2-7; D may be TRBD2 (5 bases). There are 13 residues in the CDR3. V gave up 3 bases and J gave up 3 bases, with 12 bases separating them. CDR1 DFQATT and CDR2 SNEGSKA come from the germline V gene (reference sequence). The CDR3 spells CSASILRDYEQYF. The CDR3 bases are TGCAGTGCTAGTATTTTACGGGACTACGAGCAGTACTTC.

A few counts support this clonotype. The J gene is TRBJ1-5, the V gene TRBV10-2, with 8 nucleotides matching TRBD1. The CDR3 totals 14 residues. CDR1 and CDR2 (germline): WSHSY, SAAADI. V was clipped by 6 bases and J by 6 bases; unmatched bases: 7. CDR3: CASSYGQGGQPQHF. The CDR3 DNA reads as TGCGCCAGCAGCTATGGACAGGGCGGTCAGCCCCAGCATTTT.

This clonotype was seen at least ten times. The chain's CDR3 is CATARTHTNTGELFF. DNA for the CDR3: TGTGCCACCGCCCGTACTCATACGAACACCGGGGAGCTGTTTTTT. The chain has TRBV2 and TRBJ2-2; D gene ambiguous. The V gene lost 10 bases and the J gene lost 0 bases, with 15 bases spanning the gap. This CDR3 contains 15 residues. The V gene's germline CDR1 is SNHLY and CDR2 FYNNEI.

The chain uses TRBV6-2 or TRBV6-3 and TRBJ2-7; D may be TRBD2 (5 bases). The CDR3 extends over 14 amino acids. Germline CDR1 is MNHEY and CDR2 is SVGEGT. Trimming pared 5 bases from V and 2 bases from J, leaving 13 bases between. In DNA, the CDR3 is TGTGCCAGCAGTGACCCGGGAAGCACCTACGAGCAGTACTTC. It yields the protein CASSDPGSTYEQYF.

In this sample, this clonotype turned up a few times. The V gene is TRBV5-6, the J gene TRBJ1-6; TRBD1 matches 8 bases. The germline gives CDR1 SGHDT, CDR2 YYEEEE. J gave up 5 bases and V 4 bases, and 8 bases lay outside the gene matches. The CDR3 runs 16 residues. In DNA form, the CDR3 reads TGTGCCAGCAGCCGGGACAGGCAAATCGATAATTCACCCCTCCACTTT. This encodes CASSRDRQIDNSPLHF.

As for this clonotype: One end of the junction fails to match germline, which may point to a read error. The V and J genes are TRBV4-2 and TRBJ1-3, with D possibly being TRBD1 (5 bases). Germline-derived CDR1 and CDR2 are LGHNA and YNFKEQ. This CDR3 has 18 residues. CDR3 sequence reads: CASSQAREKSVSRNTIYF. The CDR3 nucleotides read TGTGCCAGCAGCCAAGCCAGGGAGAAAAGTGTCTCTAGAAACACCATATATTTT.

This clonotype was seen a handful of times. The rearrangement uses TRBV5-1 and TRBJ2-2, with TRBD1 matching 9 bases. Germline V lookup: CDR1 SGHRS, CDR2 YFSETQ. The V segment lost 5 bases and the J segment 4 bases; nucleotides outside the gene matches: 6. The CDR3 runs to 15 residues. This CDR3 is CASRDRQGGTGELFF. The CDR3 DNA reads TGCGCCAGCAGGGACCGACAGGGGGGCACCGGGGAGCTGTTTTTT.

This clonotype was picked up many times. The rearrangement links TRBV25-1 to TRBJ2-7; no definite D call. Trimming took off 2 bases at V and 1 base at J, with 9 bases between the two ends. Germline CDR1 is MGHDK and CDR2 is SYGVNS. The CDR3 extends over 14 amino acids. The DNA for the CDR3 is TGTGCCAGCAGTGAAGTGAGAAGGTCCTACGAGCAGTACTTC. This codes for CASSEVRRSYEQYF.

The V call is TRBV10-3, the J call TRBJ2-2; 10 bases are a match to TRBD2. This CDR3 has 17 residues. Trimming at V came to 0 bases and at J to 5 bases, leaving 6 bases not matched to a gene. Germline assignment: CDR1 ENHRY and CDR2 SYGVKD. The CDR3 sequence is CAISESGLAGVTGELFF. The CDR3 nucleotides read TGTGCCATCAGTGAGTCGGGGCTAGCGGGAGTAACCGGGGAGCTGTTTTTT.

The chain joins TRBV18 to TRBJ1-2, with TRBD1 matching 9 bases. The CDR3 is made up of 15 amino acids. V lost 3 bases, J lost 3 bases, and 5 bases stayed unmatched. Germline V gene lookup returns CDR1 KGHSH and CDR2 LQKENI. DNA for the CDR3: TGTGCCAGCTCACCGAGGGACAGGGTGGACTATGGCTACACCTTC. Its translation is CASSPRDRVDYGYTF.

This clonotype occurred a few times. The V and J genes are TRBV2 and TRBJ2-5, with D hard to call. The CDR3 length is 10 residues. Germline loops: CDR1 SNHLY, CDR2 FYNNEI. Between the trimmed V and J ends, which lost 6 bases and 9 bases, there was a span of 8 bases. In DNA, the CDR3 is TGTGCCAGCAGGGTCAATGCCCAGTACTTC. It yields the protein CASRVNAQYF.

This clonotype showed up just a few times. The chain has TRBV11-2 and TRBJ2-5, with a possible D match to TRBD1 (5 bases). This CDR3 contains 16 residues. The V gene's germline CDR1 is SGHAT and CDR2 FQNNGV. Trimming stripped 2 bases from V and 0 bases from J, with 13 bases between. CDR3 loop: CASSLRTGLDQETQYF. The DNA of the CDR3 is TGTGCCAGCAGCTTACGTACAGGTTTGGACCAAGAGACCCAGTACTTC.

The V and J genes are TRBV2 and TRBJ2-1; 8 nucleotides agree with TRBD2. V was clipped by 7 bases and J by 6 bases; unmatched bases: 17. This CDR3 contains 17 residues. Germline-derived CDR1 and CDR2 are SNHLY and FYNNEI. CDR3 amino acids: CASIRTSGSSLGNEQFF. The CDR3 DNA follows: TGTGCCAGCATCCGAACTAGCGGATCCTCATTGGGCAATGAGCAGTTCTTC.

The chain is built from TRBV28 and TRBJ1-2; D not certain. V lost 3 bases and J 4 bases, leaving 9 bases between the germline ends. Per germline, CDR1 MDHEN and CDR2 SYDVKM. The CDR3 sequence is 13 residues long. Here the CDR3 DNA reads TGTGCCAGCAGTTTCGGGCCGTCCTATGGCTACACCTTC. Translation gives CASSFGPSYGYTF.

The genes are TRBV12-5 and TRBJ2-3; 8 nucleotides match TRBD2. The germline CDR1 and CDR2 sequences are LGHNT and FRNRAP. Unmatched junction bases numbered 3, after V lost 0 bases and J lost 1 base. The CDR3 covers 16 residues. The CDR3 region is CASGLVLAARTDTQYF. DNA for the CDR3: TGTGCTAGTGGTTTGGTACTAGCGGCTCGCACAGATACGCAGTATTTT. The full variable domain, rest sourced from reference TRBV12-5 and TRBJ2-3, is DARVTQTPRHKVTEMGQEVTMRCQPILGHNTVFWYRQTMMQGLELLAYFRNRAPLDDSGMPKDRFSAEMPDATLATLKIQPSEPRDSAVYFCASGLVLAARTDTQYFGPGTRLTVL.

This clonotype has more than one count but fewer than ten. The chain recombines TRBV29-1 with TRBJ2-1; 9 bases match TRBD2. There are 17 residues in the CDR3. V lost 3 bases to trimming and J lost 1 base; unmatched junction nucleotides: 10. Germline V lookup: CDR1 SQVTM, CDR2 ANQGSEA. The CDR3 reads CSVDQGRREGSYNEQFF. The CDR3 nucleotides read TGCAGCGTTGATCAGGGAAGGCGGGAGGGTTCCTACAATGAGCAGTTCTTC.

This clonotype was picked up many times. The V gene is TRBV12-3 or TRBV12-4, the J gene TRBJ1-5, with TRBD1 matching over 9 bases. Trimming removed 3 bases from V and 6 bases from J; junction bases left unmatched: 9. The length of the CDR3 is 16 residues. The CDR3 bases are TGTGCCAGCAGTTTCGCCGGGACAGGGTTTTCTCAGCCCCAGCATTTT. It translates to CASSFAGTGFSQPQHF.

This chain links TRBV3-1 with TRBJ1-6; D not certain. Germline loops: CDR1 LGHDT, CDR2 YNNKEL (reference sequence). V dropped 5 bases and J dropped 9 bases, with 8 bases sitting between them. This CDR3 region has 12 residues. The CDR3 protein is CASSSIGSPLHF. DNA of the CDR3: TGTGCCAGCAGCTCCATCGGTTCACCCCTCCACTTT.

This clonotype showed up many times. This chain joins TRBV6-2 or TRBV6-3 and TRBJ2-6; possibly TRBD2 for D (6 bases). Trimming took 8 bases from V and 1 from J, leaving 18 bases between them. The CDR3 length is 17 residues. The germline V gene encodes CDR1 MNHEY and CDR2 SVGEGT. The CDR3 is CASGGGPGRSGANVLTF. DNA for the CDR3: TGTGCCAGCGGTGGTGGCCCAGGGAGGTCTGGGGCCAACGTCCTGACTTTC.

The chain uses TRBV3-1 and TRBJ2-1, with 12 bases lining up with TRBD2. The CDR3 has 14 residues. After removal of 3 bases from V and 6 bases from J, the junction contained 0 bases not matched to a gene. CDR1 is LGHDT and CDR2 is YNNKEL in the germline V gene (reference sequence). The CDR3 nucleotides are TGTGCCAGCAGCCAGGGACTAGCGGGCAATGAGCAGTTCTTC. This sequence encodes CASSQGLAGNEQFF.

The rearrangement uses TRBV29-1 and TRBJ2-7, with D maybe TRBD2 (7 bases). Germline V lookup: CDR1 SQVTM, CDR2 ANQGSEA. Between the trimmed V and J ends, which lost 6 bases and 1 base, there was a span of 16 bases. CDR3 size: 14 residues. CDR3 sequence (DNA): TGCAGCGTGGATACAGGGACTAAATCCTACGAGCAGTACTTC. This sequence encodes CSVDTGTKSYEQYF.

J is TRBJ1-1 and V is TRBV27; D not certain. CDR1 MNHEY and CDR2 SMNVEV come from the germline V gene (reference sequence). The CDR3 runs 14 residues. The germline V and J ends were trimmed by 2 bases and 0 bases, with 7 bases remaining between them. CDR3 sequence reads: CASSLTAMNTEAFF. In DNA form, the CDR3 reads TGTGCCAGCAGTTTAACAGCCATGAACACTGAAGCTTTCTTT.

As concerns this clonotype: Being one base from a much bigger clone, this may be a read error. The chain couples TRBV21-1 to TRBJ2-2; TRBD1 was called by the table and not checked on the DNA. TRBV21-1 is a pseudogene. The CDR3 is 18 residues long. The CDR3 is CASSARHDRGGSGGELFF. The CDR3 coding sequence is TGTGCCAGCAGCGCTCGACACGACAGGGGCGGAAGTGGCGGGGAGCTGTTTTTT.